Listed below are T cell receptor beta chains from one sample, sequenced in a study of blood T cell repertoires in COVID-19. Sequencing used immunoSEQ multiplex PCR; TCRdb keeps in-frame clones, though not all of them. The sample has 300,000 to 350,000 clones, 88% seen once; the top ten hold 1.5% to 2%. Sequencing was done on a sample of peripheral blood. The receptors derive from a woman aged 25 to 45 with COVID-19, enrolled during active disease. The CDR3 runs from the conserved cysteine through the conserved F or W. The D gene is left open where the match is weak. Size values are once, few and many counts, or a class for expanded clones, and some rows have none.

J gene	V gene	clone size	D gene	CDR3 protein	CDR3 DNA
TRBJ2-2	TRBV29-1	NA	NA	CSVRGGLNTGELFF	TGCAGCGTTAGGGGTGGGCTGAACACCGGGGAGCTGTTTTTT
TRBJ1-1	TRBV7-9	once	TRBD1	CASSYPTGGVSTEAFF	TGTGCCAGCAGCTACCCGACAGGGGGCGTGAGCACTGAAGCTTTCTTT
TRBJ1-4	TRBV19	NA	NA	CASKTGRNEKLFF	TGTGCCAGTAAGACAGGAAGAAATGAAAAACTGTTTTTT
TRBJ1-5	TRBV19	NA	TRBD1	CASTGTDQNQPQHF	TGTGCCAGTACCGGGACAGACCAAAATCAGCCCCAGCATTTT
TRBJ1-2	TRBV6-1	NA	TRBD1	CASSERSAGTGYGYTF	TGTGCCAGCAGTGAAAGGTCGGCCGGGACAGGATATGGCTACACCTTC
TRBJ1-1	TRBV6-2/TRBV6-3	NA	TRBD1	CASSNPGQGYPEAFF	TGTGCCAGCAGTAACCCGGGACAGGGGTACCCTGAAGCTTTCTTT
TRBJ1-5	TRBV4-1	NA	TRBD1	CASSREDDRADQPQHF	TGCGCCAGCAGCCGCGAAGACGACAGGGCGGATCAGCCCCAGCATTTT
TRBJ2-2	TRBV6-2/TRBV6-3	NA	TRBD2	CASSQSQGLAVSTGELFF	TGTGCCAGCAGTCAAAGCCAGGGACTAGCGGTTTCCACCGGGGAGCTGTTTTTT
TRBJ1-2	TRBV19	NA	NA	CASRQRSDLYGYTF	TGTGCCAGTCGCCAGCGATCAGACCTCTATGGCTACACCTTC
TRBJ1-2	TRBV7-9	NA	TRBD1	CASSPDRARGLDYGYTF	TGTGCCAGCAGCCCAGATCGGGCCAGGGGGCTCGACTATGGCTACACCTTC
TRBJ1-5	TRBV7-8	NA	NA	CASSRGWGQGNQPQHF	TGTGCCAGCAGCCGAGGCTGGGGGCAGGGCAATCAGCCCCAGCATTTT
TRBJ2-4	TRBV11-3	NA	NA	CASSLGVADIQYF	TGTGCCAGCAGCTTGGGAGTCGCCGACATTCAGTACTTC
TRBJ1-2	TRBV7-2	NA	TRBD1	CASSLSGGEGYTF	TGTGCCAGCAGTTTATCAGGGGGCGAAGGCTACACCTTC
TRBJ1-1	TRBV18	NA	TRBD1	CASSPDRATEAFF	TGTGCCAGCTCACCAGACAGGGCCACTGAAGCTTTCTTT
TRBJ2-3	TRBV6-2/TRBV6-3	NA	NA	CASSYSRTEVWTQYF	TGTGCCAGCAGTTACTCGAGAACAGAAGTTTGGACGCAGTATTTT
TRBJ1-2	TRBV7-9	NA	NA	CASSTSGGYTF	TGTGCCAGCAGCACCTCGGGTGGCTACACCTTC
TRBJ1-2	TRBV5-5	once	TRBD1	CASSLAQGSFNYGYTF	TGTGCCAGCAGCTTGGCACAGGGGTCATTTAACTATGGCTACACCTTC
TRBJ1-2	TRBV12-3/TRBV12-4	NA	TRBD1	CASSDDRGQGYTF	TGTGCCAGCAGTGACGACAGGGGGCAAGGCTACACCTTC
TRBJ2-2	TRBV28	NA	TRBD1	CASSNLLGTGLEELFF	TGTGCCAGCAGTAACCTTCTCGGGACAGGGCTAGAGGAGCTGTTTTTT
TRBJ1-5	TRBV2	once	NA	CASSSDRPRNQPQHF	TGTGCCAGCAGTTCCGACAGGCCCCGCAATCAGCCCCAGCATTTT
TRBJ1-5	TRBV4-2	few	TRBD1	CASSQEQGASNQPQHF	TGTGCCAGCAGCCAGGAACAGGGGGCTAGCAATCAGCCCCAGCATTTT
TRBJ2-5	TRBV5-4	once	TRBD2	CASSLLRLAGDQETQYF	TGTGCCAGCAGCTTACTGAGGTTAGCGGGGGACCAAGAGACCCAGTACTTC
TRBJ1-6	TRBV2	NA	NA	CASSAGNSPLHF	TGTGCCAGCAGTGCAGGAAATTCACCCCTCCACTTT
TRBJ2-2	TRBV30	NA	NA	CAWTGAVTGELFF	TGTGCCTGGACAGGGGCGGTCACCGGGGAGCTGTTTTTT
TRBJ1-2	TRBV4-1	NA	NA	CASSQGSLANYGYTF	TGCGCCAGCAGCCAAGGGTCCTTAGCTAACTATGGCTACACCTTC
TRBJ2-3	TRBV29-1	NA	NA	CSAPQGGSTDTQYF	TGCAGCGCTCCGCAAGGAGGGAGCACAGATACGCAGTATTTT
TRBJ1-4	TRBV7-6	NA	NA	CASSSRRGGINEKLFF	TGTGCCAGCAGCTCCCGAAGGGGCGGTATTAATGAAAAACTGTTTTTT
TRBJ2-1	TRBV29-1	once	TRBD1	CSVDAGGNEQFF	TGCAGCGTTGACGCAGGGGGCAATGAGCAGTTCTTC
TRBJ2-5	TRBV13	NA	TRBD2	CASSLSGGLETQYF	TGTGCCAGCAGCTTAAGCGGGGGGCTTGAGACCCAGTACTTC
TRBJ1-6	TRBV6-5	NA	TRBD1	CASTGTGSTALHF	TGTGCCAGCACCGGGACAGGGAGTACGGCCCTCCACTTT
TRBJ1-1	TRBV30	NA	NA	CAWSVGRGTEAFF	TGTGCCTGGAGTGTAGGGAGGGGCACTGAAGCTTTCTTT
TRBJ1-6	TRBV3-1/TRBV3-2	NA	NA	CASSLLSTGGIGSPLHF	TGTGCCAGCAGCCTCCTTTCAACGGGGGGGATCGGTTCACCCCTCCACTTT
TRBJ2-7	TRBV4-1	once	TRBD1	CASSQDSKRQGHYEQYF	TGCGCCAGCAGCCAAGATAGTAAGCGACAGGGGCACTACGAGCAGTACTTC
TRBJ1-6	TRBV5-1	NA	TRBD1	CASSSNRGSSYNSPLHF	TGCGCCAGCAGCTCTAACAGGGGGAGCTCCTATAATTCACCCCTCCACTTT
TRBJ1-1	TRBV6-5	NA	NA	CASSYAGFNTEAFF	TGTGCCAGCAGTTACGCGGGGTTTAACACTGAAGCTTTCTTT